Listed below are T cell receptor beta chains from one sample, sequenced in a study of lymphopenia after photon versus proton radiotherapy. Data came from immunoSEQ multiplex PCR; TCRdb stores just in-frame clones and leaves some out. The sample lists about 61,000 clones, around 88% occurring once. The sample here was peripheral blood, taken from a patient treated with photon-based radiotherapy. The origin of the receptors is a middle-aged man with gastric cancer. Each CDR3 is given with its conserved first and last residue. A D gene is named only where the DNA matches it firmly. Rows may omit the clone size; those that give it use once, few, many or a size class.

j_call: TRBJ1-2
clone_size: -
d_call: -
v_call: TRBV4-1
cdr3_nt: TGCGCCAGCAGCCAAGATTCGGGTGGCAGCAGTTTTATCAACTATGGCTACACCTTC
cdr3_aa: CASSQDSGGSSFINYGYTF

j_call: TRBJ1-5
clone_size: -
d_call: TRBD1
v_call: TRBV27
cdr3_nt: TGTGCCACCCGACAGGGAATACGGAGCAATCAGCCCCAGCATTTT
cdr3_aa: CATRQGIRSNQPQHF

j_call: TRBJ2-3
clone_size: -
d_call: -
v_call: TRBV10-3
cdr3_nt: TGTGCCATCAGTGCCGGACAGACCACAGATACGCAGTATTTT
cdr3_aa: CAISAGQTTDTQYF

j_call: TRBJ2-2
clone_size: -
d_call: TRBD2
v_call: TRBV4-1
cdr3_nt: TGCGCCAGCAGCCAGTCAACTAGCGGGGGGACCGGGGAGCTGTTTTTT
cdr3_aa: CASSQSTSGGTGELFF

j_call: TRBJ2-3
clone_size: -
d_call: -
v_call: TRBV20-1
cdr3_nt: TGCAGTGCTAGTCGTGAAAATACGCAGTATTTT
cdr3_aa: CSASRENTQYF

j_call: TRBJ1-2
clone_size: once
d_call: -
v_call: TRBV7-2
cdr3_nt: TGTGCCAGCAGCTCTTATGGGAGGTCTCACTATGGCTACACCTTC
cdr3_aa: CASSSYGRSHYGYTF

j_call: TRBJ2-2
clone_size: -
d_call: -
v_call: TRBV9
cdr3_nt: TGTGCCAGCAGCGTAGAATTCGGGGAGCTGTTTTTT
cdr3_aa: CASSVEFGELFF

j_call: TRBJ1-4
clone_size: once
d_call: -
v_call: TRBV4-3
cdr3_nt: TGCGCCAGCTCGACCAAGGGGGTAGGGACTAATGAAAAACTGTTTTTT
cdr3_aa: CASSTKGVGTNEKLFF

j_call: TRBJ2-2
clone_size: -
d_call: -
v_call: TRBV7-6
cdr3_nt: TGTGCCAGCAGCTGGTCTGCGGACCCAAACGGGGAGCTGTTTTTT
cdr3_aa: CASSWSADPNGELFF

j_call: TRBJ2-7
clone_size: -
d_call: -
v_call: TRBV18
cdr3_nt: TGTGCCAGCTCACCAACGAGGGGTAATAACGAGCAGTACTTC
cdr3_aa: CASSPTRGNNEQYF

j_call: TRBJ2-5
clone_size: -
d_call: TRBD1
v_call: TRBV5-5
cdr3_nt: TGTGCCAGCAGCAGCGGACAGGGGAGACAAGAGACCCAGTACTTC
cdr3_aa: CASSSGQGRQETQYF

j_call: TRBJ1-1
clone_size: once
d_call: -
v_call: TRBV11-2
cdr3_nt: TGTGCCAGCAGCCGCCAGAACACTGAAGCTTTCTTT
cdr3_aa: CASSRQNTEAFF

j_call: TRBJ1-1
clone_size: -
d_call: -
v_call: TRBV5-5
cdr3_nt: TGTGCCAGCAGCTTGGTAGTGATTAGTAACACTGAAGCTTTCTTT
cdr3_aa: CASSLVVISNTEAFF

j_call: TRBJ2-4
clone_size: once
d_call: -
v_call: TRBV2
cdr3_nt: TGTGCCAGCAGTGCGCAAAACATTCAGTACTTC
cdr3_aa: CASSAQNIQYF

j_call: TRBJ1-6
clone_size: -
d_call: -
v_call: TRBV6-5
cdr3_nt: TGTGCCAGCCGGGGGTGGGAGTCACCCCTCCACTTT
cdr3_aa: CASRGWESPLHF

j_call: TRBJ2-1
clone_size: -
d_call: -
v_call: TRBV4-1
cdr3_nt: TGCGCCAGCAGCCTCGGGACTCTCGATTACTACAATGAGCAGTTCTTC
cdr3_aa: CASSLGTLDYYNEQFF

j_call: TRBJ1-1
clone_size: once
d_call: TRBD1
v_call: TRBV29-1
cdr3_nt: TGCAGCGTCTCTAATCTACAGGGGGCAGGGACTGAAGCTTTCTTT
cdr3_aa: CSVSNLQGAGTEAFF

j_call: TRBJ2-7
clone_size: once
d_call: -
v_call: TRBV4-1
cdr3_nt: TGCGCCAGCAGCCAAGATCTTGGGGCAGGGTCCTACGAGCAGTACTTC
cdr3_aa: CASSQDLGAGSYEQYF

j_call: TRBJ2-1
clone_size: once
d_call: -
v_call: TRBV19
cdr3_nt: TGTGCCAGTAGTCCGGCCGGCAATGAGCAGTTCTTC
cdr3_aa: CASSPAGNEQFF

j_call: TRBJ2-5
clone_size: -
d_call: -
v_call: TRBV7-6
cdr3_nt: TGTGCCAGCAGCCCAAGGGGGACGGGGGTTCAAGAGACCCAGTACTTC
cdr3_aa: CASSPRGTGVQETQYF

j_call: TRBJ1-1
clone_size: -
d_call: TRBD1
v_call: TRBV6-5
cdr3_nt: TGTGCCAGCATCGGACAGGATCGGCGTACTGAAGCTTTCTTT
cdr3_aa: CASIGQDRRTEAFF

j_call: TRBJ2-4
clone_size: once
d_call: -
v_call: TRBV23-1
cdr3_nt: TGCGCCAGCAGTTCCCCCGACCTAGCCAAAAACATTCAGTACTTC
cdr3_aa: CASSSPDLAKNIQYF

j_call: TRBJ2-7
clone_size: -
d_call: -
v_call: TRBV10-3
cdr3_nt: TGTGCCACCCGACAGGCGTACGAGCAGTACTTC
cdr3_aa: CATRQAYEQYF

j_call: TRBJ1-5
clone_size: -
d_call: -
v_call: TRBV10-3
cdr3_nt: TGTGCCATCAGCCCGGACGGGAATAGGGGGTCCCAGCATTTT
cdr3_aa: CAISPDGNRGSQHF

j_call: TRBJ1-6
clone_size: -
d_call: -
v_call: TRBV6-1
cdr3_nt: TGTGCCAGCAGTGAAGCCGGGGGGACCTTCTCCTATAATTCACCCCTCCACTTT
cdr3_aa: CASSEAGGTFSYNSPLHF

j_call: TRBJ2-5
clone_size: -
d_call: -
v_call: TRBV10-3
cdr3_nt: TGTGCCATCAGGAGGGATGATGTCGAGACCCAGTACTTC
cdr3_aa: CAIRRDDVETQYF

j_call: TRBJ2-2
clone_size: -
d_call: -
v_call: TRBV30
cdr3_nt: TGTGCCTGGAGTGTGGGGGTAGCGGCCGGGGAGCTGTTTTTT
cdr3_aa: CAWSVGVAAGELFF

j_call: TRBJ2-3
clone_size: -
d_call: TRBD2
v_call: TRBV11-2
cdr3_nt: TGTGCCAGCAGCTTAGAAAGCGGGGGGATTCGATGGTATTTT
cdr3_aa: CASSLESGGIRWYF

j_call: TRBJ2-3
clone_size: -
d_call: TRBD1
v_call: TRBV7-9
cdr3_nt: TGTGCCAGCAGCTTAGGGGGGACAGGGTACACAGATACGCAGTATTTT
cdr3_aa: CASSLGGTGYTDTQYF

j_call: TRBJ1-2
clone_size: -
d_call: TRBD1
v_call: TRBV6-5
cdr3_nt: TGTGCCAGCAGGCGATCCGGGACAGGGGACTACACCTTC
cdr3_aa: CASRRSGTGDYTF

j_call: TRBJ2-7
clone_size: once
d_call: -
v_call: TRBV5-4
cdr3_nt: TGTGCCAGCAGCTTGGGAAGGGAAGGGCCTTTCTACGAGCAGTACTTC
cdr3_aa: CASSLGREGPFYEQYF

j_call: TRBJ2-5
clone_size: once
d_call: TRBD2
v_call: TRBV6-4
cdr3_nt: TGTGCCAGCAGTGAAAATAGCGGGGCCCAAGAGACCCAGTACTTC
cdr3_aa: CASSENSGAQETQYF

j_call: TRBJ2-2
clone_size: -
d_call: -
v_call: TRBV7-6
cdr3_nt: TGTGCCAGCACACCAGGCGCCGGGGAGCTGTTTTTT
cdr3_aa: CASTPGAGELFF

j_call: TRBJ2-3
clone_size: -
d_call: TRBD2
v_call: TRBV11-3
cdr3_nt: TGTGCCAGCAGCACCACGACTAGCGGGGGGGGTAATACGCAGTATTTT
cdr3_aa: CASSTTTSGGGNTQYF

j_call: TRBJ1-1
clone_size: -
d_call: -
v_call: TRBV12-5
cdr3_nt: TGTGCTAGTGGTTTGGTCCTTGAGACATCGAACACTGAAGCTTTCTTT
cdr3_aa: CASGLVLETSNTEAFF

j_call: TRBJ2-5
clone_size: once
d_call: -
v_call: TRBV7-8
cdr3_nt: TGTGCCAGCAGCCCCAGGGAGACCCAGTACTTC
cdr3_aa: CASSPRETQYF

j_call: TRBJ1-1
clone_size: few
d_call: TRBD1
v_call: TRBV7-2
cdr3_nt: TGTGCCAGCAGCTTAGCCCTCGGGACAGGGACGTTGAACACTGAAGCTTTCTTT
cdr3_aa: CASSLALGTGTLNTEAFF